The 20 T cell receptor beta chains below come from one sample, sequenced in a study of shared clonotypes between healthy human individuals. Sequencing was performed with immunoSEQ multiplex PCR; in TCRdb, only in-frame clones are kept and a portion is missing. The sample includes about half a million clones, 79% of them seen just once. The sample taken for sequencing was PBMCs. The source is a middle-aged woman in good health. Some clones in this sample may be carry-over from other donors' samples.

The genes are TRBV9 and TRBJ1-2; TRBD1 matches at 12 bases. Germline-derived CDR1 and CDR2 are SGDLS and YYNGEE. The junction had 8 bases not matched to a gene; V was cut back by 0 bases and J by 8 bases. The CDR3 is 16 amino acids. CDR3 sequence (DNA): TGTGCCAGCAGCGTAGATCCGGGACAGGGGGCGAAAGGCTACACCTTC. This encodes CASSVDPGQGAKGYTF.

The rearrangement uses TRBV19 and TRBJ1-5, with unresolved D. There are 16 residues in the CDR3. CDR1 LNHDA and CDR2 SQIVND come from the germline V gene (reference sequence). The V end was cut by 0 bases, the J end by 2 bases, with 11 bases between. The CDR3 DNA is TGTGCCAGTAGTATAGAAGGCTCTACGGGCAATCAGCCCCAGCATTTT. Residues: CASSIEGSTGNQPQHF. Full variable domain (missing parts from reference TRBV19 and TRBJ1-5): DGGITQSPKYLFRKEGQNVTLSCEQNLNHDAMYWYRQDPGQGLRLIYYSQIVNDFQKGDIAEGYSVSREKKESFPLTVTSAQKNPTAFYLCASSIEGSTGNQPQHFGDGTRLSIL.

This sequence joins TRBV19 and TRBJ1-5, with TRBD1 as a possible D gene (5 bases). Germline CDR1 is LNHDA and CDR2 is SQIVND (reference sequence). Trimming cost V 5 bases and J 5 bases, with 16 bases left between them. This CDR3 comprises 15 residues. The CDR3 DNA is TGTGCCAGTAGTCCGACCGGGGCCGGGTATCAGCCCCAGCATTTT. Amino acid sequence: CASSPTGAGYQPQHF. The whole variable domain, filled in from reference TRBV19 and TRBJ1-5, reads DGGITQSPKYLFRKEGQNVTLSCEQNLNHDAMYWYRQDPGQGLRLIYYSQIVNDFQKGDIAEGYSVSREKKESFPLTVTSAQKNPTAFYLCASSPTGAGYQPQHFGDGTRLSIL.

The gene calls are TRBV5-4 and TRBJ2-3; D may correspond to TRBD1 or TRBD2 (5 bases each). The V end was cut by 4 bases, the J end by 0 bases, with 6 bases between. CDR1 is SGHNT and CDR2 is YYREEE in the germline V gene (reference sequence). CDR3 size: 13 residues. DNA of the CDR3: TGTGCCAGCAGCCGGGACAGCACAGATACGCAGTATTTT. Amino acids: CASSRDSTDTQYF.

About this clone: The sample has other DNA sequences that encode this CDR3 too. V is TRBV9 and J is TRBJ2-1; 13 nucleotides align to TRBD2. This CDR3 comprises 16 residues. Germline CDR1 SGDLS, CDR2 YYNGEE. After removal of 0 bases from V and 4 bases from J, the junction contained 1 base not matched to a gene. The CDR3 sequence: CASSVEGLAGYNEQFF. As DNA, the CDR3 is TGTGCCAGCAGCGTAGAGGGACTAGCGGGGTACAATGAGCAGTTCTTC. Based on the CDR3 plus reference TRBV9 and TRBJ2-1, the full variable domain is DSGVTQTPKHLITATGQRVTLRCSPRSGDLSVYWYQQSLDQGLQFLIQYYNGEERAKGNILERFSAQQFPDLHSELNLSSLELGDSALYFCASSVEGLAGYNEQFFGPGTRLTVL.

This clone was observed a handful of times. The chain combines TRBV29-1 with TRBJ2-1, with D hard to call. Deletions cut 4 bases from V and 0 bases from J, with 7 bases between. The germline CDR1 and CDR2 sequences are SQVTM and ANQGSEA. This CDR3 has 13 residues. As DNA, the CDR3 is TGCAGCGTTGCATGGAGCTCCTACAATGAGCAGTTCTTC. It yields the protein CSVAWSSYNEQFF.

With regard to this clone: At the DNA level, this CDR3 is encoded by other sequences in the same sample as well. The chain combines TRBV18 with TRBJ2-2, with D tentatively TRBD1 or TRBD2 (5 bases each). The CDR3 extends over 16 amino acids. The germline V gene encodes CDR1 KGHSH and CDR2 LQKENI. Trimming took off 1 base at V and 1 base at J, with 10 bases between the two ends. The CDR3 loop is CASSPLTGRNTGELFF. In DNA, the CDR3 is TGTGCCAGCTCACCACTCACGGGACGGAACACCGGGGAGCTGTTTTTT. Supplemented by reference TRBV18 and TRBJ2-2, the full variable domain reads NAGVMQNPRHLVRRRGQEARLRCSPMKGHSHVYWYRQLPEEGLKFMVYLQKENIIDESGMPKERFSAEFPKEGPSILRIQQVVRGDSAAYFCASSPLTGRNTGELFFGEGSRLTVL.

This clone was recorded only once. The chain uses TRBV30 and TRBJ2-7, with a possible D match to TRBD1 (7 bases). The CDR3 length is 11 residues. V was shortened by 5 bases and J by 5 bases, with 10 bases between the two germline ends. Per germline, CDR1 GTSNPN and CDR2 SVGIG (reference sequence). CDR3 region: CAWQGGHEQYF. The CDR3 DNA is TGTGCCTGGCAGGGGGGACACGAGCAGTACTTC.

The chain employs TRBV21-1 and TRBJ2-2; the DNA was not compared with TRBD1, the D call given in the table. TRBV21-1 is deemed a pseudogene. The CDR3 sequence is 15 residues long. For the CDR3, the DNA is TGTGCCAGCAGCACGAGACAGGGTTGCACCGGGGAGCTGTTTTTT. This translates into CASSTRQGCTGELFF.

V is TRBV19 and J is TRBJ2-5; D not certain. V lost 5 bases to trimming and J lost 1 base, with 5 bases between them. Germline V lookup: CDR1 LNHDA, CDR2 SQIVND (reference sequence). This CDR3 has 12 residues. The CDR3 DNA reads as TGTGCCAGTAGTGAAGTCCAAGAGACCCAGTACTTC. Protein sequence: CASSEVQETQYF.

The sample holds a few counts of this clone. This sequence joins TRBV11-3 and TRBJ2-2, with TRBD1 matching 7 bases. CDR3 length equals 16 residues. Germline CDR1 reads SGHNT; CDR2 reads YENEEA. Unmatched junction bases numbered 2, after V lost 0 bases and J lost 1 base. The CDR3 here is CASSLEGQQNTGELFF. DNA for the CDR3: TGTGCCAGCAGCTTAGAGGGACAGCAGAACACCGGGGAGCTGTTTTTT.

The CDR3 loop is CASSQDRGREDTGELFF. CDR3 DNA sequence: TGCGCCAGCAGCCAAGATAGGGGCAGGGAGGACACCGGGGAGCTGTTTTTT. The genes are TRBV4-1 and TRBJ2-2, with D tentatively TRBD2 (6 bases). CDR1 and CDR2 (germline): MGHRA, YSYEKL. The CDR3 is 17 amino acids. With 0 bases removed from V and 3 bases from J, the gap between germline ends came to 14 bases.

The chain has TRBV7-9 and TRBJ2-3; 10 bases are shared with TRBD2. With 4 bases clipped from V and 2 bases from J, the junction kept 9 bases outside the gene matches. From germline, CDR1 is SEHNR and CDR2 FQNEAQ (reference sequence). The CDR3 length is 17 residues. This CDR3 is CASSSRTSGLVTDTQYF. The CDR3 nucleotides are TGTGCCAGCAGCTCCAGGACTAGCGGTCTCGTCACAGATACGCAGTATTTT.

V and J are TRBV28 and TRBJ2-5, with a possible D match to TRBD2 (6 bases). V was pared by 6 bases and J by 6 bases, with 17 bases between. This CDR3 comprises 14 residues. The germline V gene encodes CDR1 MDHEN and CDR2 SYDVKM. The CDR3 loop is CASSPPGGGKTQYF. The DNA of the CDR3 is TGTGCCAGCAGCCCACCTGGAGGAGGGAAGACCCAGTACTTC.

This clone was seen a single time. This chain uses TRBV7-2 with TRBJ1-1; TRBD1 might be the D (6 bases). Trimming removed 4 bases at V and 4 bases at J, with 16 bases between. The CDR3 has 15 residues. Germline CDR1 SGHTA, CDR2 FQGNSA. Written as DNA, the CDR3 is TGTGCCAGCAGCTCACAGGGTTACCCGAGCACTGAAGCTTTCTTT. Residues: CASSSQGYPSTEAFF.

The CDR3 DNA reads TGTGCCAGCAGCTTAGAGACAGGTACCGCCTACGAGCAGTACTTC. Amino acids: CASSLETGTAYEQYF. The gene calls are TRBV7-9 and TRBJ2-7; D perhaps matches TRBD1 (6 bases). CDR3 length: 15 residues. Germline V gene sequence: CDR1 SEHNR, CDR2 FQNEAQ (reference sequence). V was trimmed by 1 base and J by 2 bases, leaving 12 bases between them. The variable domain in full, with the rest retrieved from reference TRBV7-9 and TRBJ2-7, is DTGVSQNPRHKITKRGQNVTFRCDPISEHNRLYWYRQTLGQGPEFLTYFQNEAQLEKSRLLSDRFSAERPKGSFSTLEIQRTEQGDSAMYLCASSLETGTAYEQYFGPGTRLTVT.

The gene calls are TRBV5-4 and TRBJ2-7; TRBD1 matches at 12 bases. CDR3 size: 13 residues. V shed 4 bases and J 7 bases; nucleotides not matched to a gene: 3. Germline V lookup: CDR1 SGHNT, CDR2 YYREEE (reference sequence). For the CDR3, the DNA is TGTGCCAGCAGCCGGGACAGGGGGCGGGAGCAGTACTTC. This encodes CASSRDRGREQYF.

The chain couples TRBV7-8 to TRBJ2-1; D remains unclear. Trimming left V 2 bases short and J 0 bases short, with 11 bases between. This CDR3 contains 16 residues. CDR1 and CDR2 (germline): SGHVS, FQNEAQ. The CDR3 spells CASSLRAKSSYNEQFF. Written as DNA, the CDR3 is TGTGCCAGCAGCTTAAGGGCCAAGAGCTCCTACAATGAGCAGTTCTTC.

The rearrangement uses TRBV4-2 and TRBJ1-2, with 10 bases aligning to TRBD1. The trim removed 5 bases at V and 6 bases at J, leaving 15 bases unmatched. The CDR3 spans 17 residues. CDR1 and CDR2 (germline): LGHNA, YNFKEQ. The DNA for the CDR3 is TGTGCCAGCAGCTTGGACACCCGGGACAGGGGATGGAATGGCTACACCTTC. It codes for CASSLDTRDRGWNGYTF.

The chain employs TRBV5-8 and TRBJ2-7; D ambiguous. Germline values: CDR1 SGHTS, CDR2 YDEGEE. Trimming shortened V by 4 bases and J by 2 bases, and 16 bases separated the two germline ends. CDR3 length equals 15 residues. CDR3 DNA sequence: TGTGCCAGCAGCCTGAGGCCGGCCCGGACCTACGAGCAGTACTTC. Translating gives CASSLRPARTYEQYF.